This T cell receptor (beta chain) was profiled in a study of vaccination and CD4 T cells after COVID-19. Study summary: Post-COVID draws followed diagnosis by a median roughly 100 days (range 35 to 161). The authors gave control cultures a CEFX pool, an HIV-1 Nef pool, or no peptide.

Cultured CD4+ T-cell DNA underwent Oncomine TCR Beta short-read sequencing. TCRdb re-called the PCR reads with MiXCR, one entry per CDR3 protein. The sample lists about 9,600 distinct CDR3 sequences, about 28% occurring once. Trimming shortened V by 5 bases and J by 9 bases, and 10 bases separated the two germline ends. Germline CDR1 reads KGHDR; CDR2 reads SFDVKD. The CDR3 runs 12 residues. Comment on this clonotype: The antigen is unknown.

Treatment described: roughly 10-day PBMC culture with coronavirus spike peptide pools or control peptides (ViraFEST assay). Negative selection purified CD4+ T cells after about nine days of culture. This TCR came from a human donor who had recovered from COVID-19. Sequenced here: CD4+ T cells from blood, cultured in vitro, sampled after SARS-CoV-2 vaccination. The V and J genes are TRBV24-1 and TRBJ1-5, with D maybe TRBD1 (5 bases). CDR3 sequence reads: CATSVGPGPQHF. CDR3 DNA sequence: TGTGCCACCAGTGTGGGGCCTGGGCCCCAGCATTTT.